One TCR beta chain is described in this entry. The antigen remains undetermined. TRB rearrangements spanning V, D and J were amplified using mixed TRB-A/B primers. In TCRdb, the multiplex PCR reads were re-called with MiXCR into one record per CDR3 protein. The sample lists under 6,500 distinct CDR3 sequences, approximately 31% occurring once. The data stem from a study of T cell repertoires in aging, cancer and after chemotherapy. On the study more broadly: Donor ages fell into six groups from 30 or younger up to 70 or older.

Amplification of TCR beta used genomic DNA extracted from peripheral blood. Broader study findings: Hematological cancer patients had lymphoid organ infiltration that may impair thymic emigration or T cell expansion. Healthy donors lost TCR diversity with age mainly through richness, cancer patients through richness and evenness. Across the chemotherapy interval, each cancer cohort showed higher median generation probability, suggesting thymic rebound.

V shed 3 bases, J shed 2 bases, and the junction held 4 bases outside the gene matches. The CDR3 totals 15 residues. The gene calls are TRBV12-3 or TRBV12-4 and TRBJ2-3, with 8 bases that match TRBD2. This receptor was obtained from a human donor with a blood cancer. Sequenced material: blood. The CDR3 region is CASSFIAGYTDTQYF. CDR3 DNA: TGTGCCAGCAGTTTCATAGCGGGGTACACAGATACGCAGTATTTT.